The 14 T cell receptor beta chains below were found in one sample sequenced in a study of glioma-infiltrating T cells (dated by TCRdb to about 2016). The sequencing machine was an Illumina MiSeq. TCR alpha and beta CDR3 regions were amplified with the iRepertoire nested amplicon-rescue multiplex PCR (arm-PCR) platform from RNA. TCRdb redid the processing of the public reads, applying fastp at Q25 and MiXCR, and retained in-frame beta chains. Identical CDR3 proteins give one entry, which carries the most common genes and DNA. The sample table shows approximately 100,000 distinct CDR3 sequences, and 29% are seen once. Jointly, the top ten make up 35% to 55% of the sample. The material sequenced was glioma tissue, nonneoplastic brain tissue, or PBMCs (not recorded which). These TCRs come from a human donor with low-grade glioma or glioblastoma, undergoing nonglioma brain surgery, or in good health (not recorded which).

This chain connects TRBV12-3 or TRBV12-4 to TRBJ2-7, with D possibly being TRBD1 (5 bases). The V end was cut by 2 bases, the J end by 7 bases, with 12 bases between. The CDR3 length is 13 residues. CDR3 region: CASSLFRAGEQYF. The DNA for the CDR3 is TGTGCCAGCAGTTTATTCAGGGCTGGTGAGCAGTACTTC.

This clonotype was seen many times. V is TRBV20-1 and J is TRBJ1-1; D perhaps matches TRBD1 (6 bases). The CDR3 is 14 residues long. Trimming took 1 base from V and 1 from J, leaving 10 bases between them. Germline-derived CDR1 and CDR2 are DFQATT and SNEGSKA (reference sequence). The chain's CDR3 is CSARGDTGNTEAFF. The DNA for the CDR3 is TGCAGTGCTAGAGGGGACACAGGGAACACTGAAGCTTTCTTT.

This clonotype was seen more than once but under ten times. V usage is TRBV7-8 and J usage is TRBJ2-5; possibly TRBD1 or TRBD2 for D (5 bases each). Germline values: CDR1 SGHVS, CDR2 FQNEAQ. V was pared by 6 bases and J by 5 bases, with 16 bases between. CDR3 length: 14 amino acids. The CDR3 is CASSSWGRRETQYF. The CDR3, as DNA: TGTGCCAGCAGTTCGTGGGGCAGGAGGGAGACCCAGTACTTC.

The sample holds many counts of this clonotype. This sequence joins TRBV20-1 and TRBJ2-7; no definite D call. Germline CDR1 reads DFQATT; CDR2 reads SNEGSKA (reference sequence). V was shortened by 1 base and J by 9 bases, with 19 bases between the two germline ends. The CDR3 is made up of 14 amino acids. The CDR3 nucleotides read TGCAGTGCTAGAGGGAGTATGAGGTCTACCTTGCAGTACTTC. It codes for CSARGSMRSTLQYF.

This clonotype was recorded a few times. The rearrangement joins TRBV27 to TRBJ2-4; 8 nucleotides line up with TRBD2. Trimming at V came to 6 bases and at J to 4 bases, leaving 11 bases not matched to a gene. CDR1 and CDR2 (germline): MNHEY, SMNVEV (reference sequence). This CDR3 is built from 16 residues. CDR3 sequence (DNA): TGTGCCAGCAGGCCTTCTTACGGGGGGGGGAAAAACATTCAGTACTTC. Protein product: CASRPSYGGGKNIQYF.

This clonotype was seen many times. V is TRBV20-1 and J is TRBJ2-1, with D tentatively TRBD1 (6 bases). Per the germline V gene, CDR1 is DFQATT and CDR2 is SNEGSKA (reference sequence). Trimming stripped 5 bases from V and 6 bases from J, with 14 bases between. The CDR3 loop spans 13 amino acids. The CDR3 protein is CSAGQPAINEQFF. Here the CDR3 DNA reads TGCAGTGCTGGACAGCCAGCCATCAATGAGCAGTTCTTC.

Many counts were recorded for this clonotype. The gene calls are TRBV7-6 and TRBJ2-7; no firm D call. Per the germline V gene, CDR1 is SGHVS and CDR2 is FNYEAQ. V was cut by 5 bases and J by 2 bases, with 16 bases left in between. The CDR3 has 15 residues. The DNA for the CDR3 is TGTGCCAGCAGCCGCGGCTCGGATTCGGCCTACGAGCAGTACTTC. Translation: CASSRGSDSAYEQYF.

This clonotype was seen at least ten times. V gene TRBV6-1 combines with J gene TRBJ2-7; TRBD1 matches 11 bases. The trim removed 5 bases at V and 10 bases at J, leaving 7 bases unmatched. This CDR3 region has 13 residues. Per germline, CDR1 MNHNS and CDR2 SASEGT. The CDR3 is CASSSPGQGVQYF. The CDR3 DNA sequence: TGTGCCAGCAGTAGCCCGGGACAGGGGGTACAGTACTTC.

Only one count was recorded for this clonotype. The chain uses TRBV3-1 and TRBJ2-3; D is undetermined. Germline CDR1 and CDR2: LGHDT and YNNKEL (reference sequence). This CDR3 spans 14 amino acids. Trimming removed 2 bases from V and 4 bases from J, with 10 bases in between. The CDR3 DNA follows: TGTGCCAGCAGCCAAACGCGTACCGCAGATACGCAGTATTTT. It encodes CASSQTRTADTQYF.

This clonotype has only a few counts. For the CDR3, the DNA is TGTGCCAGCAGTCAGGACATACAATATGGCTACACCTTC. Encoded protein: CASSQDIQYGYTF. The rearrangement uses TRBV5-5 and TRBJ1-2; a possible D gene is TRBD1 (5 bases). The CDR3 contains 13 residues. Deletions cut 5 bases from V and 5 bases from J, with 13 bases between. Per germline, CDR1 SGHKS and CDR2 YYEKEE (reference sequence).

This sequence joins TRBV7-9 and TRBJ2-3; D gene unclear. Trimming took 3 bases from V and 5 from J, leaving 12 bases between them. The CDR3 covers 14 residues. The germline CDR1 and CDR2 sequences are SEHNR and FQNEAQ (reference sequence). The CDR3 sequence: CASSFSSGLDTQYF. The CDR3 nucleotides read TGTGCCAGCAGCTTTAGTTCCGGGCTAGATACGCAGTATTTT.

This clonotype was seen at least ten times. The chain employs TRBV6-6 and TRBJ2-7; D is unresolved. The CDR3 totals 13 residues. The germline V gene encodes CDR1 MNHNY and CDR2 SVGAGI (reference sequence). The V gene lost 2 bases and the J gene lost 6 bases, with 11 bases spanning the gap. CDR3 sequence: CASSYRIGVEQYF. The CDR3, as DNA: TGTGCCAGCAGTTACCGAATTGGGGTCGAGCAGTACTTC.

At least ten counts were recorded for this clonotype. This sequence joins TRBV20-1 and TRBJ2-3; 9 nucleotides match TRBD2. The CDR3 covers 15 residues. Germline CDR1 DFQATT, CDR2 SNEGSKA (reference sequence). V lost 6 bases, J lost 0 bases, and 7 bases stayed unmatched. CDR3 loop: CSALSLAGSTDTQYF. CDR3 bases: TGCAGTGCCCTGTCGCTAGCGGGGAGCACAGATACGCAGTATTTT.

This clonotype came up a few times. The chain's CDR3 is CASSYQRHHEQFF. In nucleotides, the CDR3 is TGTGCCAGCTCCTACCAACGCCATCATGAGCAGTTCTTC. V and J are TRBV18 and TRBJ2-1, with D uncertain. The CDR3 runs to 13 residues. With 6 bases removed from V and 8 bases from J, the gap between germline ends came to 14 bases. Germline V gene lookup returns CDR1 KGHSH and CDR2 LQKENI.